This T cell receptor (beta chain) was captured by sequencing in a study of T cell repertoires in cytomegalovirus infection. Whole-study context: Public signatures in TCR beta pointed to CMV infection and matching HLA type. General study findings and limits: Cumulated frequencies of public TCR beta families served to identify carriers of CMV plus the relevant HLA.

One entry per CDR3 protein results from TCRdb running MiXCR on the reads. The sample lists 650,000 to 850,000 distinct CDR3 sequences; almost 30% were seen once. This CDR3 spans 14 amino acids. Germline CDR1 and CDR2: SGHVS and FNYEAQ. Unmatched junction bases numbered 5, after V lost 7 bases and J lost 1 base. Points on this clonotype: Its antigen is unidentified.

The chain is built from TRBV7-6 and TRBJ2-5, with 8 positions matching TRBD1. The TCR sequence derives from a human donor in good health (CMV status not recorded). Some clones in this sample may be carry-over from other donors' samples. The sequencing here drew on cultured CD8+ T cells from PBMCs, taken from culture after CMV antigen stimulation. CDR3 amino acids: CASKAGTGQETQYF. The CDR3 DNA reads TGTGCCAGCAAAGCCGGGACAGGCCAAGAGACCCAGTACTTC.